Sequencing of this TCR beta chain was carried out in a study of Graves' ophthalmopathy and Graves' hyperthyroidism (dated by TCRdb to 2017 to 2018). As for the study more broadly: Peripheral blood samples were taken at the time of initial diagnosis, before any treatment was given. TCR beta repertoire signatures were used to distinguish Graves' ophthalmopathy from Graves' hyperthyroidism and to predict progression to ophthalmopathy. In total, 135 blood samples were TCR-sequenced: fewer than 50 ophthalmopathy, some 75 hyperthyroidism and approximately 17 hyperthyroidism-to-ophthalmopathy patients. To explore V-J signatures that distinguish ophthalmopathy from hyperthyroidism, a discovery set of about a hundred patients was enrolled, made up of 40 to 45 with ophthalmopathy and 57 with stable hyperthyroidism. An independent validation cohort comprised 18 hyperthyroidism patients and 15 to 17 patients who later progressed from hyperthyroidism to ophthalmopathy. In a handful of hyperthyroidism patients, the T-cell repertoires found in thyroid tissue were compared with those found in blood. Following sampling, methimazole starting at 30 mg daily was administered to hyperthyroidism patients, and high-dose intravenous methylprednisolone was administered to ophthalmopathy patients. Findings and caveats that apply to the study as a whole: In validation, the model predicted ophthalmopathy progression with roughly 68% sensitivity and 72.22% specificity; fewer than 15 predicted patients were CT-confirmed with GO in a median of about 6.2 months. Among expanded thyroid clonotypes with frequency above 0.001, most also showed up in blood, which suggests that blood repertoires may reflect the thyroid immune response. Sample size was not statistically predetermined, and group allocation was not concealed from the investigators. Ophthalmopathy was separated from stable hyperthyroidism by the 13-signature model with roughly 90% sensitivity and around 81% specificity in cross-validation and with 80%/75% in the test set.

TCR beta CDR3 regions were amplified from RNA transcripts for repertoire sequencing. The first round was an RT-PCR using HTBI primers with the Qiagen OneStep RT-PCR kit, and this first round was followed by a second-round multiplex PCR, then size selection and purification. Libraries were sequenced paired-end with 100 bp reads on an Illumina HiSeq2000. The paper's processing steps were these. SOAPnuke was used to process the reads, removing any read that contained adapters or uncalled bases, had a mean Phred below 15, or lacked an exact match to the constant primer or identifier. COPE v1.2.5 was used to merge the high-quality paired reads. Unique nucleotide sequences were defined as clonotypes and aligned to IMGT TRB V, D and J references using MiTCR v1.1. The analysis was limited to V-J combinations with a frequency above 0.0001, which together covered 99.2% of repertoires. For each V-J combination, a TCR clonal expansion and chaos score was defined as F50 clonal expansion divided by the chaos observed in the TCRdist matrix. Features were reduced by Welch's t-statistics and random forest to about a dozen V-J combinations, which fed a naive Bayes classifier. Thyroid-blood repertoire similarity was quantified with the Morisita-Horn index. TCRdb cleaned the public reads at Q25 with fastp, built clones with MiXCR and kept in-frame beta chains. Identical CDR3 proteins give one entry, which carries the most common genes and DNA. In this record, the V and J calls reflect TCRdb's handling and not the investigators' own analysis. The sample profile shows about 740,000 distinct CDR3 sequences; 40% of them were found once. Of the sample, 44% is held by the ten largest clones.

A note on this clonotype: Which antigen it targets is not known. There are no base qualities to consult, and no much larger clone falls within one base.

The ophthalmopathy patients had moderately to severely active disease, with a Clinical Activity Score of 3 or higher, a NOSPECS grade of 4 or higher, and a disease duration of less than 3 months. Anyone with other autoimmune diseases, uncontrolled infections, pregnancy or lactation was excluded from the study. Diagnosis was based on clinical symptoms, serum thyroxine, TRAb, thyroid ultrasound and orbital computed tomography. Using Ficoll-Paque density gradient centrifugation, PBMCs were isolated from about 9.4 ml of fresh peripheral blood. Trizol reagent was used to extract the total RNA, and its quality was then checked on an Agilent 2100 Bioanalyzer. The germline V gene provides CDR1 ENHRY and CDR2 SYGVKD. Ends trimmed: V by 8 bases, J by 2 bases; bases unmatched to a gene: 6. The CDR3 starts with the cysteine, ends with the phenylalanine, and has 13 residues. Kept here is only the CDR3 DNA, which spans 39 bases and is read in frame from base 1.

Material: peripheral blood. This clonotype originated in an adult man with Graves' ophthalmopathy. This chain joins TRBV10-3 to TRBJ2-7, with 7 bases aligning to TRBD1. The CDR3 here reads CAIARTGAYEQYF. The DNA is as follows: TGTGCCATCGCCAGAACAGGGGCCTACGAGCAGTACTTC.